This note documents a single T cell receptor (beta chain) sequence. Its specificity is not known. Combining a sample-barcoded 5' primer with a J-beta primer mix, a second PCR ran for roughly 7 to 11 cycles. Unique molecular identifiers of 12 random nucleotides labeled each cDNA. TCRdb re-called the 5' RACE reads with MiXCR, one entry per CDR3 protein. The data contain 1,300,000 or so distinct CDR3 sequences, almost 60% of them singletons. Per-sample PBMC isolation yielded at least 6.5 million cells. With 4 bases removed from V and 0 bases from J, the gap between germline ends came to 16 bases. The CDR3 has 15 amino acids. CDR1 and CDR2 (germline): SQVTM, ANQGSEA. The sample is drawn from a study of blood T cells in healthy people across ages. Findings and caveats of the study: Naive CD4+ cell counts and diversity both ran higher in long-lived than in aged donors. While age rose, TCR beta diversity per million T cells dropped in a roughly linear way.

The sequenced sample was blood. The chain has TRBV29-1 and TRBJ2-7; D uncertain. The TCR sequence derives from a man younger than 35 in good health. The CDR3 region has the DNA TGCAGCGTTGCTTATTGGGGAACAAGCTCCTACGAGCAGTACTTC. This codes for CSVAYWGTSSYEQYF.